The 3 T cell receptor beta chains presented below share a single source sample, sequenced in a study of blood T cell repertoires in COVID-19 (dated by TCRdb to 2020 to 2021). The method behind the library was the immunoSEQ multiplex PCR assay. Here the immuneACCESS table is served through TCRdb, limited to in-frame sequences with V and J called. Missing clones are a known gap in these copies; in checked studies unresolved V genes cover under half, and the rest lacks a known reason. The sample includes some 250,000 clones, with about 80% observed a single time. Of the sample, more than 2.5% falls within the top ten clones. The sequenced material came from peripheral blood. The source is a woman aged 80 or over with acute or convalescent COVID-19.

This clone was counted once. The chain joins TRBV20-1 to TRBJ2-3; maybe TRBD1 (5 bases). V was cut by 6 bases and J by 0 bases, with 13 bases left in between. The CDR3 covers 14 residues. The germline V gene has CDR1 DFQATT and CDR2 SNEGSKA (reference sequence). The CDR3 region is CSASGQGSTDTQYF. The CDR3 coding sequence is TGCAGTGCCAGTGGGCAGGGAAGCACAGATACGCAGTATTTT.

This rearrangement joins TRBV6-5 to TRBJ2-6, with D perhaps matching TRBD1 (6 bases). CDR1 MNHEY and CDR2 SVGAGI come from the germline V gene. Trimming took 7 bases from V and 0 from J, leaving 10 bases between them. The CDR3 extends over 15 amino acids. CDR3 DNA sequence: TGTGCCAGCATGGGGGCCAACTCTGGGGCCAACGTCCTGACTTTC. Its protein product is CASMGANSGANVLTF.

The rearrangement joins TRBV7-2 to TRBJ2-7; the match to TRBD2 covers 8 bases. The V and J ends lost 4 bases and 3 bases, in that order; junction bases with no gene match: 5. The CDR3 is 14 amino acids. CDR1 is SGHTA, CDR2 FQGNSA, per germline. The CDR3 loop reads CASSSSGSRYEQYF. CDR3 bases: TGTGCCAGCAGCTCCAGCGGGAGCCGCTACGAGCAGTACTTC.